This TCR beta chain originates from a study of shared clonotypes between healthy human individuals. About the research overall: The composition of the donors was a couple of women and a few men aged 18 to 49.

Findings and limits, study-wide: Clonotypes shared by all four donors outscored non-shared clonotypes in generation probability.

Germline CDR1 and CDR2: GTSNPN and SVGIG (reference sequence). Deletions cut 2 bases from V and 7 bases from J, with 15 bases between. There are 13 residues in the CDR3. Notes on this clone: Its cognate antigen is unknown.

Data came from immunoSEQ multiplex PCR; TCRdb stores just in-frame clones and leaves some out. The data show more than 400,000 clones, 90% to 97% seen once. The TCR sequence derives from a woman aged 30 to 39 in good health. The material sequenced was naive CD4+ T cells sorted from blood. Subset meaning: CD45RA+ positively selected. The chain uses TRBV30 and TRBJ2-7; maybe TRBD2 (6 bases). In DNA, the CDR3 is TGTGCCTGGAGTACTGGACCGGGGAGGGAGCAGTACTTC. Residues: CAWSTGPGREQYF.